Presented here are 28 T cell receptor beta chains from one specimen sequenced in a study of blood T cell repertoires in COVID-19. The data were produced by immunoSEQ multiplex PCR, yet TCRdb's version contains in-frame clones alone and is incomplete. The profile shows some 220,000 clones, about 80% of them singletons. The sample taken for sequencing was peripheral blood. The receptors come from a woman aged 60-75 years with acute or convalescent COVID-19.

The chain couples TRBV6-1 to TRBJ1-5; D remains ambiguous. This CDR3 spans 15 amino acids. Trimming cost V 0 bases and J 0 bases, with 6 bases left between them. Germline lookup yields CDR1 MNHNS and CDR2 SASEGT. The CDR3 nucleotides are TGTGCCAGCAGTGAAGCACACAATAGCAATCAGCCCCAGCATTTT. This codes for CASSEAHNSNQPQHF.

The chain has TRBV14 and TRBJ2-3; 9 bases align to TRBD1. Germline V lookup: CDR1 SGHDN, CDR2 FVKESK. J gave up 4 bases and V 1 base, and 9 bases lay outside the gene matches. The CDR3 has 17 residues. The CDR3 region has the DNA TGTGCCAGCAGCCAAGGGATCGGGACAGGGATCCCAGATACGCAGTATTTT. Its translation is CASSQGIGTGIPDTQYF.

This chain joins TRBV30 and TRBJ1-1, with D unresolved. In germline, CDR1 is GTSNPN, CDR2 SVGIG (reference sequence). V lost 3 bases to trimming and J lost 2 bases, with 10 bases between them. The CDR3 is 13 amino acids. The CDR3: CAWRLLANTEAFF. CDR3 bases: TGTGCCTGGAGACTATTAGCCAACACTGAAGCTTTCTTT.

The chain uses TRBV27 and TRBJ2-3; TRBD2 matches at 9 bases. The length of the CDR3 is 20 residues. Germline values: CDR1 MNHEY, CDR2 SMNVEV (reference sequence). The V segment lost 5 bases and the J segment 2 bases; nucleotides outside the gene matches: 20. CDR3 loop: CASSPKTPGWRGGHTDTQYF. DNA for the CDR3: TGTGCCAGCAGTCCAAAAACCCCAGGTTGGCGGGGGGGACACACAGATACGCAGTATTTT.

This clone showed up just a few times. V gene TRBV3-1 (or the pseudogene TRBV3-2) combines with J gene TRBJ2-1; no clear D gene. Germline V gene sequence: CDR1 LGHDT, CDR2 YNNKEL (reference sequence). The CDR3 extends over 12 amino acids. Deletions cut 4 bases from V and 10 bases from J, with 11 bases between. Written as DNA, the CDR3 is TGTGCCAGCAGCCCAGAGTTTGGCGAGCAGTTCTTC. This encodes CASSPEFGEQFF.

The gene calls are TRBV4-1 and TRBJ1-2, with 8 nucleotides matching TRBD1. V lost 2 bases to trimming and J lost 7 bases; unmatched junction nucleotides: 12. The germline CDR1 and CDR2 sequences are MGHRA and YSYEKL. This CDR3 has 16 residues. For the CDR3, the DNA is TGCGCCAGCAGCCAACCCCAGGGGGCAGGGCTTTGTGGCTACACCTTC. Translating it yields CASSQPQGAGLCGYTF.

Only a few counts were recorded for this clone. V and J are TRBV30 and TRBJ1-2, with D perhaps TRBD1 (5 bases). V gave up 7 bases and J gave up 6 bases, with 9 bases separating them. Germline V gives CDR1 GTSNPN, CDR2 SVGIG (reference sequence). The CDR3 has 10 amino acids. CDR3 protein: CASARDGYTF. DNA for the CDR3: TGTGCCTCGGCCAGGGATGGCTACACCTTC.

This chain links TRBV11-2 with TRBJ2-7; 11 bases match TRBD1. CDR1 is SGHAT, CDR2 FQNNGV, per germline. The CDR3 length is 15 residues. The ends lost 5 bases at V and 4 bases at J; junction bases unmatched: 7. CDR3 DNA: TGTGCCAGCAGCGGCGGGACAGGGGGTTATTACGAGCAGTACTTC. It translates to CASSGGTGGYYEQYF.

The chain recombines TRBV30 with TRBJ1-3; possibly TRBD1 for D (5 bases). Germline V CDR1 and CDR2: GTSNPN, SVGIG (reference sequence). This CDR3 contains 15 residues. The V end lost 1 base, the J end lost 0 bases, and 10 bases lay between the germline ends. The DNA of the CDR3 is TGTGCCTGGAGTGCTCCGGGGGTCTCTGGAAACACCATATATTTT. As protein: CAWSAPGVSGNTIYF. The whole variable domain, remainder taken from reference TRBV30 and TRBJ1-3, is SQTIHQWPATLVQPVGSPLSLECTVEGTSNPNLYWYRQAAGRGLQLLFYSVGIGQISSEVPQNLSASRPQDRQFILSSKKLLLSDSGFYLCAWSAPGVSGNTIYFGEGSWLTVV.

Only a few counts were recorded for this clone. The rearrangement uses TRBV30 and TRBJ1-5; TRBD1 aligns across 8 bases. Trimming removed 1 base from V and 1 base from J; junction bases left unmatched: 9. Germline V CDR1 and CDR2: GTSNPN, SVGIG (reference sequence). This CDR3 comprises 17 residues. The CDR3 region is CAWSGQGSPLSNQPQHF. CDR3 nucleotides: TGTGCCTGGAGTGGACAGGGGAGCCCTCTAAGCAATCAGCCCCAGCATTTT.

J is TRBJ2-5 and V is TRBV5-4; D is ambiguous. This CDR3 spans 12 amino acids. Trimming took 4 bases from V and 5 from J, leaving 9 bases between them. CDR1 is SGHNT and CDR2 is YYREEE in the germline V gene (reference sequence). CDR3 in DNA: TGTGCCAGCAGCCTCCCCCAGGAGACCCAGTACTTC. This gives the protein CASSLPQETQYF.

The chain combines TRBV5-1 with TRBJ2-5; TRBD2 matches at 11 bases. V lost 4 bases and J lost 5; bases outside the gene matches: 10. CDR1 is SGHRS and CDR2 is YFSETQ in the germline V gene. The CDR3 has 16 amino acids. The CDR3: CASSLRLAGPGETQYF. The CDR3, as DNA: TGCGCCAGCAGCCTGAGACTAGCGGGGCCCGGGGAGACCCAGTACTTC.

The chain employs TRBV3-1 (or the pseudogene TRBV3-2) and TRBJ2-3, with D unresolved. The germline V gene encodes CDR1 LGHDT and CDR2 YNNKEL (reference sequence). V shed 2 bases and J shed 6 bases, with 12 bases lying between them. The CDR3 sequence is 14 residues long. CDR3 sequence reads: CASSQIRGDDTQYF. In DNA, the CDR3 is TGTGCCAGCAGCCAAATACGAGGAGACGATACGCAGTATTTT.

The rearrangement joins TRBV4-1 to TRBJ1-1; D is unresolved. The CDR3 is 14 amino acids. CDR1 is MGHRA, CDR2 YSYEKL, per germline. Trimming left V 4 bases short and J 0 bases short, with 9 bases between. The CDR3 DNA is TGCGCCAGCAGCCCCTCCACAGTGAACACTGAAGCTTTCTTT. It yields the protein CASSPSTVNTEAFF.

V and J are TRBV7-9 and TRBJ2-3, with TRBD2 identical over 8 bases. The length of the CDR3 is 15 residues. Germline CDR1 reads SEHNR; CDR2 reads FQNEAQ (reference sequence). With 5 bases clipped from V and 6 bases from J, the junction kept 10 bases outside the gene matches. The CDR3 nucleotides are TGTGCCAGCAGCCGGGGCGGGGGGTGGACCGATACGCAGTATTTT. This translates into CASSRGGGWTDTQYF.

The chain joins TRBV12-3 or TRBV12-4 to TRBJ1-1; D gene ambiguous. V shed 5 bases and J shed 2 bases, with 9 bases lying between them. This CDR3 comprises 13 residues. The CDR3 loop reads CASSRELNTEAFF. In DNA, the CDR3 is TGTGCCAGCAGTCGTGAGCTAAACACTGAAGCTTTCTTT.

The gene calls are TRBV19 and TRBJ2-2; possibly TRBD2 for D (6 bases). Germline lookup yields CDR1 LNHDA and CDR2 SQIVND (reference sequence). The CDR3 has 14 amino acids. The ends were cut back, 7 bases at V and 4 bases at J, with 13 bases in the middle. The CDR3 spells CASTPQEGTGELFF. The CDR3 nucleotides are TGTGCCAGTACCCCCCAGGAGGGCACCGGGGAGCTGTTTTTT.

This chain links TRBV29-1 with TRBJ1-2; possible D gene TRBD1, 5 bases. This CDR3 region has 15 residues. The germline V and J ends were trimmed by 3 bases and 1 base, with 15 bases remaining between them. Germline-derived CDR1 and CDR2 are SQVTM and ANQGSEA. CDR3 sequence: CSVEWAGTYNYGYTF. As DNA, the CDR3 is TGCAGCGTTGAGTGGGCCGGGACTTATAACTATGGCTACACCTTC. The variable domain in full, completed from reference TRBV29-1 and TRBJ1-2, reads SAVISQKPSRDICQRGTSLTIQCQVDSQVTMMFWYRQQPGQSLTLIATANQGSEATYESGFVIDKFPISRPNLTFSTLTVSNMSPEDSSIYLCSVEWAGTYNYGYTFGSGTRLTVV.

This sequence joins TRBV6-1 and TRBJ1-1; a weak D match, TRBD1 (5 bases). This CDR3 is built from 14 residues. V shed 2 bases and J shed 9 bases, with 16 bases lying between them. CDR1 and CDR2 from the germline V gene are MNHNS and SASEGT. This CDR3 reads CASSERVGPLKAFF. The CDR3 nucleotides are TGTGCCAGCAGTGAAAGGGTGGGGCCTTTGAAAGCTTTCTTT.

For the CDR3, the DNA is TGCGCCAGCAGCTGGGGTCGGGAGACTGAAGCTTTCTTT. It codes for CASSWGRETEAFF. The chain carries TRBV5-1 and TRBJ1-1; D is unresolved. The CDR3 is 13 residues long. Trimming shortened V by 3 bases and J by 5 bases, and 11 bases separated the two germline ends. Germline loops: CDR1 SGHRS, CDR2 YFSETQ. Complete variable domain (other parts from reference TRBV5-1 and TRBJ1-1): KAGVTQTPRYLIKTRGQQVTLSCSPISGHRSVSWYQQTPGQGLQFLFEYFSETQRNKGNFPGRFSGRQFSNSRSEMNVSTLELGDSALYLCASSWGRETEAFFGQGTRLTVV.

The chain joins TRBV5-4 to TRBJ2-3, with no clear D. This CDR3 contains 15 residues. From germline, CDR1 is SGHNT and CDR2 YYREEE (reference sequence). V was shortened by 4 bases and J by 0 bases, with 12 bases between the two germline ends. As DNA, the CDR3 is TGTGCCAGCAGCCACCTCGAGCGCAGCACAGATACGCAGTATTTT. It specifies CASSHLERSTDTQYF.

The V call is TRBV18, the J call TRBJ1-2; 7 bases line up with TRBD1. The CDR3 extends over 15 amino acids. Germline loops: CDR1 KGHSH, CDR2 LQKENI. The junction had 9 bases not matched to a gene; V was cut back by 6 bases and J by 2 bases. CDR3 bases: TGTGCCAGCTCCCAAAGGGGGACAGTAAACTATGGCTACACCTTC. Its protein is CASSQRGTVNYGYTF.

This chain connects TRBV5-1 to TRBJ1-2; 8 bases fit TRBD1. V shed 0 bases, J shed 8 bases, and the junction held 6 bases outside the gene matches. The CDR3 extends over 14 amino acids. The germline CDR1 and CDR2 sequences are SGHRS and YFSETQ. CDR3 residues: CASSLETGVRGYTF. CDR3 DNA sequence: TGCGCCAGCAGCTTGGAGACAGGGGTTAGAGGCTACACCTTC.

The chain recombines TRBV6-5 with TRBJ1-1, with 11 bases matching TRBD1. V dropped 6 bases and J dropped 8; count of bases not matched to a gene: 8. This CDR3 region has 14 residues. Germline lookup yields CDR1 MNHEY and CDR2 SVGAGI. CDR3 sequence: CASRRTGGSREAFF. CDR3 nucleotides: TGTGCCAGCAGACGGACAGGGGGCTCTCGAGAAGCTTTCTTT.

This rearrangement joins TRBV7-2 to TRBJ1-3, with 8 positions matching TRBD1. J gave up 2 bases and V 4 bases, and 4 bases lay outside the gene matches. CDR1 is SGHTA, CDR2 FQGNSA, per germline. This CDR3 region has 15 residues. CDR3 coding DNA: TGTGCCAGCAGCTATCCGGACAGGGCTGGAAACACCATATATTTT. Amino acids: CASSYPDRAGNTIYF.

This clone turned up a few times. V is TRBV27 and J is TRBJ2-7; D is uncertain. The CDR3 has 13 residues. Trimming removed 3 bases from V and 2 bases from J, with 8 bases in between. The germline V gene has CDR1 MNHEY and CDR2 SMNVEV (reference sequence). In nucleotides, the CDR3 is TGTGCCAGCAGTTTGTACGGAGCCTACGAGCAGTACTTC. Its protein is CASSLYGAYEQYF.

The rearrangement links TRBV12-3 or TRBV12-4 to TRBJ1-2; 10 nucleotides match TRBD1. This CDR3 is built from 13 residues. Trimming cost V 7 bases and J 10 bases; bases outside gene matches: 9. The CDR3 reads CASTRQGASSYTF. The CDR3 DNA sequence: TGTGCCAGCACACGACAGGGGGCTTCCTCCTACACCTTC.

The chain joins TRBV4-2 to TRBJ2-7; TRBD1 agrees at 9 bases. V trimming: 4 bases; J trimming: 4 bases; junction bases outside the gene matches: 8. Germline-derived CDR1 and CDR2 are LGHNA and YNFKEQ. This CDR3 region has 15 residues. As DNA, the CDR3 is TGTGCCAGCAGCCCCTCCGCGACAGGGGGATACGAGCAGTACTTC. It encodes CASSPSATGGYEQYF.